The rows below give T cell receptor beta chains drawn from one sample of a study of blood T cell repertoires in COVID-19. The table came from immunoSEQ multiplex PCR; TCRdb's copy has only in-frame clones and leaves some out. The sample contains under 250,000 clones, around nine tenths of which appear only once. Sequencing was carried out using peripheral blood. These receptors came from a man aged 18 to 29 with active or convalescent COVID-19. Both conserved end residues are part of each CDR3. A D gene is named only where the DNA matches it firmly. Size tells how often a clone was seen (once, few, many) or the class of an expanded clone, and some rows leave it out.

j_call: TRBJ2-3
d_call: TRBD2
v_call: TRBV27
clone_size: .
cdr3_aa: CASSLSAGGGTQYF
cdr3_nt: TGTGCCAGCAGTTTATCTGCCGGGGGGGGTACGCAGTATTTT

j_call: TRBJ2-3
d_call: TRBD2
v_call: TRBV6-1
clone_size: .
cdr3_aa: CASSDALAGHQGDTQYF
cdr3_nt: TGTGCCAGCAGTGACGCCCTAGCGGGACATCAGGGAGATACGCAGTATTTT

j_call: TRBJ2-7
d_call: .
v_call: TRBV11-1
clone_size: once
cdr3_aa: CASSPDTYEQYF
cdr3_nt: TGTGCCAGCAGCCCGGACACCTACGAGCAGTACTTC

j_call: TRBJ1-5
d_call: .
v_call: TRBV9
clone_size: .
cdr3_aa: CASSVGDSNNQPQHF
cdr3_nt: TGTGCCAGCAGCGTAGGTGACAGCAACAATCAGCCCCAGCATTTT

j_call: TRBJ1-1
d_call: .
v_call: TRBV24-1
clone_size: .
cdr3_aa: CATTQGSNTEAFF
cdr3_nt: TGTGCCACCACCCAGGGCTCCAACACTGAAGCTTTCTTT

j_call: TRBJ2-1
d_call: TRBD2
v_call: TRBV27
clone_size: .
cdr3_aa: CASSLYPRGGNEQFF
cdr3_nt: TGTGCCAGCAGTTTATATCCCCGCGGGGGGAATGAGCAGTTCTTC

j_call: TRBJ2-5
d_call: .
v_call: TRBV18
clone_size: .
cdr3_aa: CASSEVEMETQYF
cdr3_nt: TGTGCCAGCTCAGAGGTGGAAATGGAGACCCAGTACTTC

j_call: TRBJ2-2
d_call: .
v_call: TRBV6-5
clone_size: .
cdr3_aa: CASSGAKLFSGELFF
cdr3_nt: TGTGCCAGCAGCGGAGCTAAATTGTTCTCCGGGGAGCTGTTTTTT

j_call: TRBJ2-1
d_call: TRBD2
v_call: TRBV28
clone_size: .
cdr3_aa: CASSSLAGVGYNEQFF
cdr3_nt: TGTGCCAGCAGTAGTCTAGCGGGAGTAGGGTACAATGAGCAGTTCTTC

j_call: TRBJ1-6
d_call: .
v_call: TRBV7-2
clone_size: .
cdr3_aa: CASSLEPGVSRSPLHF
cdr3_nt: TGTGCCAGCAGCTTAGAGCCGGGGGTATCGCGATCACCCCTCCACTTT

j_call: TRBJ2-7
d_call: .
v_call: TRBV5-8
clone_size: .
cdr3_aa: CASSLGGPIYEQYF
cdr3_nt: TGTGCCAGCAGCTTGGGGGGCCCTATCTACGAGCAGTACTTC

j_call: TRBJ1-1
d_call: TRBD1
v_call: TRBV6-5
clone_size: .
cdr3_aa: CASTRGQYSTEAFF
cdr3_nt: TGTGCCAGCACCCGGGGACAGTATTCCACTGAAGCTTTCTTT

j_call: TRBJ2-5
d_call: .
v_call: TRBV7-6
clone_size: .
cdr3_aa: CASSLEGHLQETQYF
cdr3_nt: TGTGCCAGCAGCTTAGAGGGACACCTCCAAGAGACCCAGTACTTC

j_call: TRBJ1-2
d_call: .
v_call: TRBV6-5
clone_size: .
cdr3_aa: CASSYSVGGYGYTF
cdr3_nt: TGTGCCAGCAGTTACTCGGTCGGAGGGTATGGCTACACCTTC

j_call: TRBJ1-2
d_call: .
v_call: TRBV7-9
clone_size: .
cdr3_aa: CASSLVKGGQYGYTF
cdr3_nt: TGTGCCAGCAGCTTAGTAAAGGGCGGACAGTACGGCTACACCTTC

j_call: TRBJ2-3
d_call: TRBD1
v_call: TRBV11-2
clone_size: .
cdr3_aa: CASIKSGGTQYF
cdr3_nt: TGTGCCAGCATCAAGTCAGGGGGAACGCAGTATTTT

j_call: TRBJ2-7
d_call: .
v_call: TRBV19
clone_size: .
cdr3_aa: CASSIAFGEQYF
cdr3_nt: TGTGCCAGTAGTATAGCGTTCGGGGAGCAGTACTTC

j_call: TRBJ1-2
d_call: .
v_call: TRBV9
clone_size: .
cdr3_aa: CASTFGQPNYGYTF
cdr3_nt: TGTGCCAGCACGTTTGGACAGCCTAACTATGGCTACACCTTC

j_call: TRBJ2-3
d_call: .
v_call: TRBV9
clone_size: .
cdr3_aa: CASSAGRDTQYF
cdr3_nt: TGTGCCAGCAGCGCAGGCCGGGATACGCAGTATTTT

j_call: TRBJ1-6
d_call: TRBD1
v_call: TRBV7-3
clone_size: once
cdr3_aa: CASRAGTDNSPLHF
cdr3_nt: TGTGCCAGCAGAGCCGGGACAGATAATTCACCCCTCCACTTT

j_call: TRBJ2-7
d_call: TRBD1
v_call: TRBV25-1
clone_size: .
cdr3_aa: CASSSSRGQIYEQYF
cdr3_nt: TGCGCCAGCAGCTCCTCCAGGGGACAGATCTACGAGCAGTACTTC

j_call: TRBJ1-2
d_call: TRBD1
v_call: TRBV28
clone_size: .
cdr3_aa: CASSHGTGERGYTF
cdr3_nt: TGTGCCAGCAGTCACGGGACAGGGGAACGGGGCTACACCTTC

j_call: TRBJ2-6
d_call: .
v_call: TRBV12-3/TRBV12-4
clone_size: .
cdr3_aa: CASSSTGANVLTF
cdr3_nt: TGTGCCAGCAGTTCTACTGGGGCCAACGTCCTGACTTTC

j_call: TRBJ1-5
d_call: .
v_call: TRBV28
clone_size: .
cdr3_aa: CASSLVRRAGYSNQPQHF
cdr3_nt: TGTGCCAGCAGTTTAGTTCGTCGGGCAGGGTATAGCAATCAGCCCCAGCATTTT

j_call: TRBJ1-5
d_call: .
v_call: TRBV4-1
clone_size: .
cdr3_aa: CASRPTANNQPQHF
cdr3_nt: TGCGCCAGCAGGCCTACAGCTAACAATCAGCCCCAGCATTTT

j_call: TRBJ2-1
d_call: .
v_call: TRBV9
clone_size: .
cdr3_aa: CASSAGAGSNFHEQFF
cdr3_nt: TGTGCCAGCAGCGCGGGTGCCGGGAGTAATTTCCATGAGCAGTTCTTC

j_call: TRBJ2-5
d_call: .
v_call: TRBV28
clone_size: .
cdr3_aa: CASSQPSEETQYF
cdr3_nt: TGTGCCAGCAGCCAACCTAGCGAAGAGACCCAGTACTTC

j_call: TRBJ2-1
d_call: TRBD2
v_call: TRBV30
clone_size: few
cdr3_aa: CAWGRTSGNNEQFF
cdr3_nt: TGTGCCTGGGGCAGGACTAGCGGGAACAATGAGCAGTTCTTC

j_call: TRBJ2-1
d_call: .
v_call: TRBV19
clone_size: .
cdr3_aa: CASSIGGWELDNEQFF
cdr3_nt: TGTGCCAGTAGTATAGGAGGATGGGAACTAGATAATGAGCAGTTCTTC

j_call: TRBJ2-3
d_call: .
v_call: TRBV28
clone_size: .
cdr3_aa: CASSLPDSSTDTQYF
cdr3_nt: TGTGCCAGCAGTTTACCCGACTCCTCCACAGATACGCAGTATTTT